Listed below are T cell receptor beta chains from one sample, sequenced in a study of PD-1 blockade in classical Hodgkin lymphoma. Produced via immunoSEQ multiplex PCR; TCRdb's table is partial and in-frame only. The table has under 35,000 clones, 88% seen once. Sequencing used CD4+ T cells from blood. These receptor sequences come from a human donor with classical Hodgkin lymphoma. CDR3s include the opening cysteine and the closing phenylalanine or tryptophan. A D gene is named only where the DNA matches it firmly. Part of the rows lack a size; the others show once, few, many or a class for expanded clones.

>.|TRBV30|TRBJ2-5|.
TGTGCCTGGAGTGTAACTGAGACCCAGTACTTC
CAWSVTETQYF
>once|TRBV5-6|TRBJ2-3|.
TGTGCCAGCAGCTTGGCCCCTAGCACAGATACGCAGTATTTT
CASSLAPSTDTQYF
>.|TRBV7-9|TRBJ2-5|.
TGTGCCAGCAGCTTAGCCACGGGAGTGGAGACCCAGTACTTC
CASSLATGVETQYF
>.|TRBV28|TRBJ1-1|.
TGTGCCAGCAGTATTCCTGCCTCCGGGGCCGGGGGCGCTTTCTTT
CASSIPASGAGGAFF
>.|TRBV28|TRBJ2-1|TRBD2
TGTGCCAGCAGAGGTGGGCTAGCGGTCGGGAATGAGCAGTTCTTC
CASRGGLAVGNEQFF
>.|TRBV9|TRBJ1-1|TRBD1
TGTGCCAGCAGCGTGGGACAGCCGAACACTGAAGCTTTCTTT
CASSVGQPNTEAFF
>.|TRBV19|TRBJ2-1|TRBD2
TGTGCCAGTAGTCTTGGACTAGCGGGTTCCTACAATGAGCAGTTCTTC
CASSLGLAGSYNEQFF
>.|TRBV2|TRBJ1-1|TRBD1
TGTGCCAGCAGTCGGGAGGCAGGGGGCGTCACTGAAGCTTTCTTT
CASSREAGGVTEAFF
>once|TRBV27|TRBJ1-2|TRBD1
TGTGCCAGCAGTCCAAGTCAGGGGGAGAGCACCTTC
CASSPSQGESTF
>.|TRBV30|TRBJ1-5|.
TGTGCCTGGAGTGGCCAGGAATATCAGCCCCAGCATTTT
CAWSGQEYQPQHF
>.|TRBV6-5|TRBJ1-1|.
TGTGCCAGCAGTTCCGAAAGACGTACCGGGAGCACTGAAGCTTTCTTT
CASSSERRTGSTEAFF
>.|TRBV19|TRBJ1-3|.
TGTGCCAGTAGCGACAGCTCGGGAAACACCATATATTTT
CASSDSSGNTIYF
>.|TRBV5-5|TRBJ2-7|TRBD1
TGTGCCAGCAGCTTGGGGGGACAGCCCTACGAGCAGTACTTC
CASSLGGQPYEQYF
>.|TRBV19|TRBJ1-1|.
TGTGCCAGTAGTATTGGGGGCATACCCACTGAAGCTTTCTTT
CASSIGGIPTEAFF
>.|TRBV5-6|TRBJ2-5|TRBD1
TGTGCCAGCAGCTTCTTGACAGGGCGCGTAGAGACCCAGTACTTC
CASSFLTGRVETQYF
>.|TRBV5-4|TRBJ1-1|.
TGTGCCAGCAGCTTAGATACGTACACTGAAGCTTTCTTT
CASSLDTYTEAFF
>.|TRBV27|TRBJ1-1|.
TGTGCCAGCAGTTTATACCTCATGAACACTGAAGCTTTCTTT
CASSLYLMNTEAFF
>few|TRBV7-3|TRBJ1-2|TRBD1
TGTGCCAGCAGCTCGGACAGGGGGCGAGGCTACACCTTC
CASSSDRGRGYTF
>.|TRBV7-8|TRBJ2-1|TRBD2
TGTGCCAGCAGCCAGTACAGCGGGAGTTACAATGAGCAGTTCTTC
CASSQYSGSYNEQFF
>.|TRBV4-1|TRBJ1-2|.
TGCGCCAGCAGCCAAGACGACCTTTATGGCTACACCTTC
CASSQDDLYGYTF
>few|TRBV7-9|TRBJ1-2|TRBD1
TGTGCCAGCAGCCCTCAGGGGGCTGACTATGGCTACACCTTC
CASSPQGADYGYTF
>.|TRBV18|TRBJ1-2|.
TGTGCCAGCTCACCCGGAGATAATGGCTACACCTTC
CASSPGDNGYTF
>.|TRBV5-4|TRBJ1-1|.
TGTGCCAGCAGCTCTGAAAAATCAGCCTCGGCCACTGAAGCTTTCTTT
CASSSEKSASATEAFF
>.|TRBV7-2|TRBJ2-2|.
TGTGCCAGCAGCACTGGAGTAGGAACCGGGGAGCTGTTTTTT
CASSTGVGTGELFF
>.|TRBV6-5|TRBJ1-1|.
TGTGCCAGCAACCTCGGGGGAGGCACTGAAGCTTTCTTT
CASNLGGGTEAFF
>.|TRBV15|TRBJ2-1|.
TGTGCCACCAGCAGGGCCGGTGCCTCCTACAATGAGCAGTTCTTC
CATSRAGASYNEQFF
>.|TRBV5-4|TRBJ1-2|.
TGTGCCAGCAGCTTGGCAGCCCGCCGGGGCTACACCTTC
CASSLAARRGYTF
>.|TRBV7-3|TRBJ1-1|TRBD1
TGTGCCAGCAGCTTTAACAGGGGGCTTGGTGAAGCTTTCTTT
CASSFNRGLGEAFF
>once|TRBV19|TRBJ2-1|.
TGTGCCAGTACCAATTCGGACCGGCAGTTCTTC
CASTNSDRQFF
>few|TRBV11-2|TRBJ1-2|.
TGTGCCAGCAGCCCCTCCCTGGCTGGCTACACCTTC
CASSPSLAGYTF
>.|TRBV18|TRBJ1-1|.
TGTGCCAGCTCACCACCTGGTACGTACAACGGTCCTGAAGCTTTCTTT
CASSPPGTYNGPEAFF
>.|TRBV7-9|TRBJ2-1|.
TGTGCCAGCAGCCCGGATCAATTCAGCTACAATGAGCAGTTCTTC
CASSPDQFSYNEQFF
>.|TRBV5-1|TRBJ2-5|TRBD2
TGCGCCAGCAGTCAAGCGACTAGCGGGACGGAGACCCAGTACTTC
CASSQATSGTETQYF
>.|TRBV15|TRBJ1-2|.
TGTGCCACCAGCAGGAGGGGGGGGGCCGCTAACTATGGCTACACCTTC
CATSRRGGAANYGYTF
>.|TRBV7-3|TRBJ1-3|.
TGTGCCAGCAGCTTACAGGGTGGAAACACCATATATTTT
CASSLQGGNTIYF
>.|TRBV28|TRBJ2-5|.
TGTGCCAGCAGTTTTGAATCGGGGGGCTCGGAGGAGACCCAGTACTTC
CASSFESGGSEETQYF
>once|TRBV15|TRBJ1-1|.
TGTGCCACCAGCATCCAGGACCTGGACACTGAAGCTTTCTTT
CATSIQDLDTEAFF
>once|TRBV29-1|TRBJ2-2|TRBD2
TGCAGCGTTGGTGCTAGCGGGATTAGCACCGGGGAGCTGTTTTTT
CSVGASGISTGELFF
>few|TRBV6-1|TRBJ1-5|.
TGTGCCAGCAACGAACAGGGCAATCAGCCCCAGCATTTT
CASNEQGNQPQHF
>.|TRBV7-7|TRBJ2-2|TRBD2
TGTGCTATCAGGGAGCGGGGGAACACCGGGGAGCTGTTTTTT
CAIRERGNTGELFF
>.|TRBV11-2|TRBJ2-1|.
TGTGCCAGCAGCTTAGATCAGCCGACCTACAATGAGCAGTTCTTC
CASSLDQPTYNEQFF
>.|TRBV6-1|TRBJ2-1|.
TGTGCCAGCAGTGTAACCGGGGTCGAGCAGTTCTTC
CASSVTGVEQFF
>.|TRBV28|TRBJ1-1|.
TGTGCCAGCAGTCCGACCCCCGGGACTGGGGACACTGAAGCTTTCTTT
CASSPTPGTGDTEAFF
>.|TRBV7-8|TRBJ2-5|.
TGTGCCAGCAGCTTAGCGAGGGCAGGGGCCCTCGAGACCCAGTACTTC
CASSLARAGALETQYF
>.|TRBV11-2|TRBJ2-2|TRBD2
TGTGCCAGCAGCCGAAACCCGGGGACTAGCCGAACCGGGGAGCTGTTTTTT
CASSRNPGTSRTGELFF
>.|TRBV30|TRBJ2-4|.
TGTGCCTGGAGTGGGCAGGGGTTGGACATTCAGTACTTC
CAWSGQGLDIQYF
>.|TRBV5-4|TRBJ1-1|.
TGTGCCAGCAGCGGGGGATGGGGGGGCACGAGGAACACTGAAGCTTTCTTT
CASSGGWGGTRNTEAFF
>.|TRBV7-2|TRBJ2-6|.
TGTGCCAGCAGCTGGGGTGGGCCCCGCTCTGGGGCCAACGTCCTGACTTTC
CASSWGGPRSGANVLTF
>.|TRBV7-7|TRBJ2-7|TRBD2
TGTGCTAGCAGCCCGGGACTAGCGGGAGTCTACGAGCAGTACTTC
CASSPGLAGVYEQYF
>.|TRBV7-7|TRBJ1-4|.
TGTGCCAGCAGCACCGGCCTTGCAACTAATGAAAAACTGTTTTTT
CASSTGLATNEKLFF
>.|TRBV27|TRBJ1-4|.
TGTGCCAGCAGACTAAGTCTCCCGGGAGAAAAACTGTTTTTT
CASRLSLPGEKLFF
>.|TRBV19|TRBJ1-2|.
TGTGCCAGTAGTTCCCCCGTGACAGCCCTCGGAGGCTACACCTTC
CASSSPVTALGGYTF